This is a list of T cell receptor beta chains from one sample in a study of cytomegalovirus exposure and HLA in healthy donors. Sequencing used immunoSEQ multiplex PCR; TCRdb keeps in-frame clones, though not all of them. The sample lists about 190,000 clones, roughly 73% occurring once. Sequences were obtained from PBMCs. Receptors originate from a woman aged 25 to 39 in good health and CMV-seropositive. Both conserved end residues are trimmed from each CDR3.

TRBV5-1	TRBJ1-2	ASSLSGIYGYT
TRBV7-3	TRBJ2-1	ASSSRVSGRPEQF
TRBV20-1	TRBJ1-3	SATVGNTIY
TRBV6-1	TRBJ1-4	ASSEQVNEKLF
TRBV7-2	TRBJ2-7	ASTRAGGPGEQY
TRBV18	TRBJ2-5	ASSAGLAFQETQY
TRBV7-3	TRBJ2-3	ASNPAGGAGLATQY
TRBV7-8	TRBJ1-1	ASSLPLVGRGNTEAF
TRBV29-1	TRBJ2-1	SVDGQYPYNEQF
TRBV6-1	TRBJ2-1	ASSEALLRTRSNEQF
TRBV13	TRBJ1-6	ASSLMQANSPLH
TRBV9	TRBJ2-1	ASSVSVRGANNEQF
TRBV28	TRBJ1-2	ASSSASGQGSFYGYT
TRBV7-3	TRBJ2-6	ASSLTPGGSGANVLT
TRBV20-1	TRBJ1-1	SARDNREAF
TRBV7-9	TRBJ2-1	ASSFPSGSPYNEQF